This record looks at one T cell receptor (beta chain) sequence and its context. Its specific antigen is unknown. The record has no base qualities; no much larger clone is one base away. The cohort comprised fewer than 750 healthy bone marrow donors. At the time of sampling, all cohort members were nominally healthy, though unrecorded immune exposures were likely present. The donor tested CMV seropositive and was one of the 289 seropositive cohort members. Each donor provided a peripheral blood sample, and peripheral blood mononuclear cells were used for TCR beta sequencing. The Qiagen DNeasy Blood Extraction Kit was used to extract genomic DNA from the blood cell samples. Relative to germline, V is 7 bases shorter and J is 4 bases shorter, with 8 bases between their ends. Spanning cysteine to phenylalanine, the CDR3 consists of 11 amino acids. Only CDR3 DNA is held: 33 bases, read in frame from base 1. CDR1 SQVTM and CDR2 ANQGSEA were looked up in the germline V gene.

The library came from the immunoSEQ multiplex PCR assay. For the multiplex PCR, a mixture combining 60 forward primers for TCR Vbeta segments and 13 reverse primers for TCR Jbeta segments was used. Amplification of the CDR3 region of rearranged TCR beta genes was performed with a multiplex PCR assay on genomic DNA. On the Illumina HiSeq System, the amplified TCR beta libraries were sequenced as 87-base-pair reads. The authors' pipeline ran thus. A later analysis tallied around 80 million unique TCR beta chains across the 666 repertoires, and roughly 11 million of those chains were shared by two or more donors. To remove PCR and sequencing errors, raw reads were error-corrected and collapsed into unique sequences using a nearest-neighbor algorithm that merged closely related sequences. CDR3 sequences were aligned to IMGT reference sequences to assign V, D and J gene segments. For a sequence to be retained, at least a six-nucleotide match to both a V gene segment and a J gene segment was required. A rearrangement was called productive if the CDR3 had no stop codons and remained in frame with V and J, and every other rearrangement was called non-productive. Following IMGT convention, CDR3 was defined as the stretch from the second conserved V-encoded cysteine up to the conserved J-encoded phenylalanine. Sequences without an unambiguous match to a single V gene segment were excluded from the earlier analysis of almost 600 of the donors. An earlier analysis of 587 of the donors classified V segments as functional when productive rearrangements were above 56.7% and as segregating when the standard deviation between donors was above 5%. A statistical classification framework was built for diagnosing cytomegalovirus status from the catalog of TCR beta chain sequences. In a later analysis, V and J genes were assigned by comparing TCR nucleotide sequences against IMGT/GENE-DB human TR gene sequences. In a later analysis, CDR3 sequences and most-parsimonious VDJ recombination scenarios were assigned using the TCRdist pipeline. A later analysis defined each TCR beta chain by its CDR3 amino acid sequence plus V-gene family, and excluded reads lacking a unique V-gene family. In a later analysis, 450 to 600 highly shared, low-generation-probability nucleotide sequences were removed to address suspected cross-contamination and a sequencing artifact. In a later analysis, a clonal expansion index was calculated for each public chain from normalized within-repertoire ranks of inferred template counts. In a later analysis, generation probabilities were computed using a VDJ recombination model fitted to out-of-frame rearrangements, and the results were checked against IGoR. Hypergeometric tests were used in a later analysis to score TCR-TCR, TCR-HLA and TCR-CMV co-occurrence, with a repertoire-size bias correction applied to the TCR pairs. A later analysis estimated false discovery rates by permuting HLA or CMV assignments 20 times. In a later analysis, co-occurring TCRs were grouped using DBSCAN, and TCRdist sequence similarity was added for clustering within HLA-allele-positive subsets. Co-occurrence clustering excluded repertoires with fewer than 30,000 or more than 120,000 public chains, plus five with anomalous nucleotide sharing. In TCRdb, the immuneACCESS table is reduced to in-frame sequences with V and J assigned. These tables do not hold every clone; where another copy was compared, an unresolved V gene accounts for under half, and the others remain unexplained. Clone size and the V and J calls come from that table; the DNA yielded D and trimming. The sample table holds approximately 180,000 clones, of which 75% to 85% were seen once. Roughly 5.2% of the sample belongs to the ten largest clones.

This specimen belongs to a study of cytomegalovirus exposure and HLA in healthy donors (dated by TCRdb to about 2017). The study in broad terms: According to an earlier analysis of around 600 of the donors, about 179 million T cells yielded 90 million to 130 million unique TCR beta sequences and 250 to 350 Gb of sequence data. An early release that covered around 590 HLA-typed donors contained approximately 300 gigabases of sequencing data and 65 million to 100 million unique TCR sequences. Of the roughly 410 genotyped donors, 81% were placed in the genetic ancestry cluster associated with self-reported Caucasian donors. The aim of the study was to test whether cataloging public T cell receptors could identify signatures of past pathogen exposure. Using immunosequencing, the study profiled T cell repertoires from 500 to 800 subjects and related those repertoires to cytomegalovirus serostatus. In addition to the first cohort of 666 subjects, a separate validation cohort of around 110 different subjects was used. High-throughput TCR immunosequencing, statistical association of individual TCRs with disease status, and machine learning were combined to predict cytomegalovirus infection status. A later analysis re-examined previously published TCR beta repertoires from 600 to 700 donors and added high-resolution HLA genotyping to investigate patterns of TCR occurrence. Rather than drawing on any new phenotypic data, the later analysis identified candidate immune exposures from TCR beta sequences and the way those sequences occurred across donors. To decide whether each TCR beta V gene segment behaved as functional or pseudogenic, an earlier analysis of fewer than 750 of the donors relied on high-throughput TCR beta sequencing. Donor age, sex, ethnicity and CMV serostatus were compiled together with the repertoire data. A later genetic analysis used genome-wide SNP genotypes for about 60% of the 666 donors, treating that subset as a discovery cohort. All discovery cohort repertoires had been generated on a single sequencing platform. Class I and class II HLA loci were covered by the typing at four-digit resolution. The number of typed donors differed by locus: 629-630 for A, B, C, DRB1 and DQB1; 522 for DQA1; over 600 for DPA1; and some 430 for DPB1. A few DR-DQ haplotypes were treated as single units for association and clustering because of strong linkage in the cohort. Across some 400 genotyped donors of the cohort, an average of 235,054 unique TCR beta nucleotide sequences per donor were sequenced, and 15% to 20% of those sequences were non-productive. Overall study outcomes, separate from this receptor: Assigning TCR associations to individual alleles was difficult when HLA alleles, especially DR and DQ, strongly co-occurred. HLA typing was unavailable for some donors at each locus, so association tests used only the typed subset. V-gene and J-gene trimming of TCR beta chains was associated with a missense DCLRE1C variant in a later genetic analysis, and the association was replicated in an independent cohort. The cohort was sequenced for TCR beta chains only, and without alpha or paired-chain data the features that could be detected were limited. Because counts were too low, roughly 18 rarely observed V segments, including chromosome 9 orphons, were left out of the earlier analysis of 587 of the donors. A total of fewer than 200 TCR beta chains were listed by the study as associated with cytomegalovirus. According to a later analysis, parvovirus B19, influenza, CMV and Epstein-Barr virus appeared linked to several top co-occurrence clusters. A later analysis found that TCR association rates varied across HLA loci, with DRB1 alleles showing the most associated TCRs and HLA-C alleles the fewest. A further reported finding was that TCR beta sequences accurately predicted the HLA-A and HLA-B alleles for most subjects in the first cohort. The classifier was reported to diagnose cytomegalovirus status with high specificity and sensitivity in both the original and validation cohorts. Some IMGT-functional V segments, including TRBV6-2 and TRBV6-3, could not be told apart with the 87-base-pair reads, so those segments were excluded. According to the authors, the approach could potentially be generalized to other disease states and immunological phenotypes. In an earlier analysis of around 600 of the donors, most TCR beta V segments appeared in productive rearrangements about 90% or about 30% of the time, broadly matching IMGT annotations. Compared with the roughly 700-donor mean, donors in an Asian-associated ancestry cluster had fewer N-insertions in productive TCRs, according to a later genetic analysis. In vitro tests confirmed that three of the cytomegalovirus-associated TCR beta chains recognize cytomegalovirus antigens. In a later analysis, around 17,000 TCR beta sequences were associated with specific HLA alleles at a false discovery rate of 0.05. Linkage disequilibrium might explain the correlated functional status among segregating V segments, but an unknown experimental factor could not be ruled out. A group of highly shared sequence variants was considered likely to be a technical artifact of the sequencing pipeline. The only immune exposure information available for the cohort was CMV serostatus. In a later analysis, HLA-associated TCR beta chains were found to be more clonally expanded and to have lower generation probabilities than equally common non-associated chains. According to a later analysis, most CMV-associated TCR beta chains appeared to be HLA-restricted, and the HLA associations seemed to be driven largely by CMV exposure. Sequencing depth was assumed to be roughly uniform across donors in the presence/absence analyses, though that assumption may not hold. Most TCR sequences were seen in very few donors, while some public TCRs were found in many individuals.

The material sequenced was PBMCs. The chain was built from TRBV29-1 and TRBJ2-1, with the D segment identity uncertain. This receptor was taken from a woman in her late teens or twenties in good health and CMV-seropositive. The DNA sequence is given as TGCAGCGGAGGTAGTTACAATGAGCAGTTCTTC. Its coded protein is CSGGSYNEQFF.